This TCR beta chain appears in the sequencing data of a study of blood T cell repertoires in COVID-19. About the study: Some COVID-19 samples were acute and others convalescent; all came from the United States, Italy and Spain. PBMCs, B-cell-depleted T cells, or T cells provided the cDNA or gDNA that made up the material.

Trimming shortened V by 3 bases and J by 0 bases, and 11 bases separated the two germline ends. The CDR3 is made up of 15 amino acids. Looked up from germline, CDR1 is SGHTA and CDR2 is FQGTGA. How the authors handled the data: Reference gene primer amplification gave estimated nucleated cell counts. Profiling relied on immunoSEQ multiplex PCR, and the TCRdb table lists in-frame clones only, not all of them. From that table come the V and J calls and clone size; the DNA was used to work out D and trimming. In the table there are approximately 380,000 clones, approximately 91% of which are singletons.

The sample was PBMCs or T cells enriched from blood (not recorded which). The chain carries TRBV7-3 and TRBJ1-1; tentative D call: TRBD1 (6 bases). This sequence originates from a woman in her 40s who had been exposed to COVID-19. The chain's CDR3 is CASSLGTNLNTEAFF. CDR3 DNA: TGTGCCAGCAGCTTGGGGACAAACCTGAACACTGAAGCTTTCTTT.